This T cell receptor beta chain came from a study of T-cell reconstitution after alpha-beta-depleted transplantation in children. Turning to this clonotype: What it binds is unknown.

Unmatched junction bases numbered 11, after V lost 4 bases and J lost 16 bases. From germline, CDR1 is SGHTS and CDR2 YDEGEE. This CDR3 has 12 residues. Study results and caveats: Expanded graft clones, several hundred of them, were reportedly the source of alpha-beta T cells about two months after transplant. When one year had passed after transplant, most T-cell counts and diversity came from newly produced T cells. The high TCRbeta diversity at day 60 in some patients came from surviving recipient T cells and thymic progenitors.

Unique molecular identifiers tagged the TCRbeta library. TCRdb reanalysed the PCR reads using MiXCR and keeps one entry per CDR3 protein. The sample holds some 350,000 distinct CDR3 sequences, 15% to 20% seen once. The J gene is TRBJ2-1, the V gene TRBV5-8, with 7 positions matching TRBD2. The TCR originated in a male patient aged 2 to 9 who had a stem cell transplant for acute lymphoblastic leukemia, so the T cells may come from the graft donor. The sequencing used PBMCs, mostly from graft donor cells, collected 360 days after TCRalphabeta/CD19-depleted stem cell transplant. Here the CDR3 reads CASSPGGGGAFF. CDR3 sequence (DNA): TGTGCCAGCAGCCCGGGGGGAGGAGGGGCCTTCTTC.